The rows below give T cell receptor beta chains drawn from one sample of a study of OX40 agonist ivuxolimab in advanced cancers. The assay was immunoSEQ multiplex PCR, and TCRdb's table has in-frame clones only and misses some. This sample has approximately 89,000 clones, with roughly 90% found just once. The source was CD4+ or CD8+ T cells sorted from blood, collected in a trial of the OX40 agonist ivuxolimab. The receptors here all came from an adult with an advanced solid tumor such as melanoma, head and neck, liver or kidney cancer. Each CDR3 is given with its conserved first and last residue. The D gene is left open where the match is weak. Clone size appears in some rows only: once, few, many, or a class for an expanded clone.

TRBV6-6	NA	TRBJ2-1	TRBD1	TGTGCCAGCCGAGGGGGCGCGGGCAATGAGCAGTTCTTC	CASRGGAGNEQFF
TRBV27	NA	TRBJ2-7	TRBD2	TGTGCCAGCTCCGAAGCGGGGGGGCGTTCCTACGAGCAGTACTTC	CASSEAGGRSYEQYF
TRBV11-2	NA	TRBJ1-1	TRBD1	TGTGCCAGCAGCTTAGTTCTGGGGACAGTGCAAGAAGCTTTCTTT	CASSLVLGTVQEAFF
TRBV11-2	NA	TRBJ2-3	TRBD2	TGTGCCAGCAGCTTCCTGACTAGCGGGGGCACAGATACGCAGTATTTT	CASSFLTSGGTDTQYF
TRBV19	NA	TRBJ2-3	NA	TGTGCCAGTAGTAGGACAGTCACAGATACGCAGTATTTT	CASSRTVTDTQYF
TRBV2	NA	TRBJ1-4	TRBD1	TGTGCCAGCAGTCGGGACAGGGGATCGGTGGAAAAACTGTTTTTT	CASSRDRGSVEKLFF
TRBV6-5	NA	TRBJ2-4	NA	TGTGCCAGCAGCTCCTCCTTCATTCAGTACTTC	CASSSSFIQYF
TRBV29-1	NA	TRBJ1-2	NA	TGCAGCGTTGAAAGTTTGTCAGAGCATGGCTACACCTTC	CSVESLSEHGYTF
TRBV5-5	NA	TRBJ2-2	NA	TGTGCCAGCACCCGGGGGTGGGACACCGGGGAGCTGTTTTTT	CASTRGWDTGELFF
TRBV5-1	NA	TRBJ2-5	TRBD2	TGCGCCAGCAGCTTGGATAGCGGGGGAGAGACCCAGTACTTC	CASSLDSGGETQYF
TRBV19	NA	TRBJ1-1	NA	TGTGCCAGTAGTATGCAGGGAAATTTGGGGAACACTGAAGCTTTCTTT	CASSMQGNLGNTEAFF
TRBV7-3	NA	TRBJ2-1	NA	TGTGCCAGCGGCTCCAACTACGGGAACAATGAGCAGTTCTTC	CASGSNYGNNEQFF
TRBV18	NA	TRBJ2-3	NA	TGTGCCAGCACCTGGGATACAGATACGCAGTATTTT	CASTWDTDTQYF
TRBV5-1	NA	TRBJ2-2	NA	TGCGCCAGCAGCTTGGAGGGCAGGCCTTTTGTCAACACCGGGGAGCTGTTTTTT	CASSLEGRPFVNTGELFF
TRBV5-6	NA	TRBJ1-2	NA	TGTGCCAGCACGCAGGGAACCGGAGCTAACTATGGCTACACCTTC	CASTQGTGANYGYTF
TRBV6-1	once	TRBJ1-6	TRBD1	TGTGCCAGCAGTCCCGGGACAGCAGGAGATTCACCCCTCCACTTT	CASSPGTAGDSPLHF
TRBV9	NA	TRBJ2-7	NA	TGTGCCAGCAGCGTAGACCCTATCTCCTACGAGCAGTACTTC	CASSVDPISYEQYF
TRBV5-4	NA	TRBJ2-1	NA	TGTGCCAGCCAGTCCGGGGGGCCCGGGAATGAGCAGTTCTTC	CASQSGGPGNEQFF
TRBV30	once	TRBJ2-4	NA	TGTGCCTGGAGGGGAGTATTCAAAAACATTCAATACTTC	CAWRGVFKNIQYF
TRBV6-5	NA	TRBJ1-2	NA	TGTGCCAGCAGTTATGAGGGAAACTATGGCTACACCTTC	CASSYEGNYGYTF
TRBV27	NA	TRBJ2-7	NA	TGTGCCAGCAGTACCCTTTTACAGGGCGAGCAGTACTTC	CASSTLLQGEQYF
TRBV2	NA	TRBJ1-6	NA	TGTGCCAGCAGTGAGGCGGGTAGTTGGTTTAATTCACCCCTCCACTTT	CASSEAGSWFNSPLHF
TRBV19	NA	TRBJ1-5	NA	TGTGCCAGTAGTATAGAGCCGAATAGCAATCAGCCCCAGCATTTT	CASSIEPNSNQPQHF
TRBV7-7	NA	TRBJ2-2	NA	TGTGCCAGCAGCTTAGGTAGCACCGGGGAGCTGTTTTTT	CASSLGSTGELFF
TRBV7-2	once	TRBJ1-1	NA	TGTGCCAGCAGCTTAGTTCAGGGGATAAAGAACACTGAAGCTTTCTTT	CASSLVQGIKNTEAFF
TRBV4-3	NA	TRBJ1-2	NA	TGCGCCAGCAGCCAAGAGTTGGGGAGCTTCTATGGCTACACCTTC	CASSQELGSFYGYTF
TRBV19	NA	TRBJ1-3	TRBD1	TGTGCCAGTAGCCAAACCTCGGGACAGGGCTATGGAAACACCATATATTTT	CASSQTSGQGYGNTIYF
TRBV5-8	NA	TRBJ1-2	NA	TGTGCCAGCAGGAAAGACAGTAACTATGGCTACACCTTC	CASRKDSNYGYTF
TRBV19	few	TRBJ2-1	TRBD2	TGTGCCAGTAAACGAGCGGGGCCGTACAATGAGCAGTTCTTC	CASKRAGPYNEQFF
TRBV30	NA	TRBJ2-5	NA	TGTGCCTGGAACCCGGGACTCCAATCGTTGGAGACCCAGTACTTC	CAWNPGLQSLETQYF
TRBV19	NA	TRBJ1-1	TRBD1	TGTGCCAGTAGTTCCGGACAGGGATCAGGGACTGAAGCTTTCTTT	CASSSGQGSGTEAFF
TRBV4-1	NA	TRBJ1-3	NA	TGCGCCAGCAGGACGTCGGGACGGGCTGGAAACACCATATATTTT	CASRTSGRAGNTIYF
TRBV7-8	NA	TRBJ2-3	TRBD1	TGTGCCAGCAGCTATACAGGGGGCTCAGATACGCAGTATTTT	CASSYTGGSDTQYF
TRBV19	NA	TRBJ2-2	TRBD2	TGTGCCAGTAACCCCGTCCCGGGACTAGCGCTGGGGGCCGGGGAGCTGTTTTTT	CASNPVPGLALGAGELFF
TRBV19	NA	TRBJ2-7	NA	TGTGCCAGTAGTATAGGGCAGGCCGCCACCTACGAGCAGTACTTC	CASSIGQAATYEQYF
TRBV15	NA	TRBJ1-2	TRBD1	TGTGCCACCAGCAGAGAACAGGGGGCCAACTATGGCTACACCTTC	CATSREQGANYGYTF
TRBV7-7	NA	TRBJ2-3	NA	TGTGCCAGCAGCTTGGATAGGGGCACAGATACGCAGTATTTT	CASSLDRGTDTQYF
TRBV5-8	once	TRBJ1-2	NA	TGTGCCAGCAGCTTGGGCACGATAAACTATGGCTACACCTTC	CASSLGTINYGYTF
TRBV6-4	NA	TRBJ2-7	NA	TGTGCCAGCAGTGACTTAGGGGACATAGTCTCCTACGAGCAGTACTTC	CASSDLGDIVSYEQYF
TRBV19	NA	TRBJ1-5	TRBD1	TGTGCCAGTAAGATCGGGACAGGGAATCAGCCCCAGCATTTT	CASKIGTGNQPQHF
TRBV15	NA	TRBJ2-1	TRBD2	TGTGCCACCAGCAGAGGCGGGGGGCCTAATGAGCAGTTCTTC	CATSRGGGPNEQFF
TRBV9	NA	TRBJ2-1	NA	TGTGCCAGCAGCGTAGATGCCCTCTACAATGAGCAGTTCTTC	CASSVDALYNEQFF
TRBV11-2	NA	TRBJ2-5	NA	TGTGCCAGCAGCGCCGGGCGGGGGGACAGGGTGGGAGAGACCCAGTACTTC	CASSAGRGDRVGETQYF
TRBV10-1	NA	TRBJ2-5	TRBD2	TGCGCCAGCAGGACCGGGACTAACGTCAGAGAGACCCAGTACTTC	CASRTGTNVRETQYF
TRBV7-2	NA	TRBJ2-5	TRBD2	TGTGCCAGCTTTCCCCCCGGGGGGTGGAGAGGGACCCAGTACTTC	CASFPPGGWRGTQYF
TRBV6-4	NA	TRBJ1-3	NA	TGTGCCAGCAGTGACAGTATCCGGGGTGCAGGGACTGGAAACACCATATATTTT	CASSDSIRGAGTGNTIYF
TRBV19	NA	TRBJ1-2	TRBD1	TGTGCCAGTAGCCCTCCCGGGGGACAGGGAAGAAATGGCTACACCTTC	CASSPPGGQGRNGYTF
TRBV6-4	NA	TRBJ2-3	TRBD2	TGTGCCAGCAGTGGGCGGCGGGGGGCGACAGATACGCAGTATTTT	CASSGRRGATDTQYF
TRBV12-5	NA	TRBJ2-3	TRBD1	TGTGCTAGTGGTCCAGGACAGGGGGGGGATACGCAGTATTTT	CASGPGQGGDTQYF